The 23 T cell receptor beta chains given below trace back to one sample, sequenced in a study of blood T cell repertoires in COVID-19. Using immunoSEQ multiplex PCR, the repertoire was profiled, and TCRdb retains in-frame clones only, with some absent. The table lists a few hundred thousand clones, 85% to 90% of them singletons. Input material: peripheral blood. These receptors were collected from a woman between 50 and 59 years old with active or convalescent COVID-19.

This clone was seen a few times. V is TRBV19 and J is TRBJ2-1, with D possibly matching TRBD2 (5 bases). Germline CDR1 is LNHDA and CDR2 is SQIVND (reference sequence). The germline V and J ends were trimmed by 8 bases and 1 base, with 18 bases remaining between them. The CDR3 covers 16 residues. CDR3 in amino acids: CASRQGGSSSYNEQFF. The CDR3 DNA is TGTGCCAGTCGTCAAGGTGGGAGCAGTTCCTACAATGAGCAGTTCTTC.

The rearrangement uses TRBV25-1 and TRBJ2-6, with D tentatively TRBD1 (6 bases). The ends were cut back, 4 bases at V and 0 bases at J, with 13 bases in the middle. The CDR3 covers 17 residues. Germline lookup yields CDR1 MGHDK and CDR2 SYGVNS. The CDR3 DNA follows: TGTGCCAGCAGTGCGTACCCGACAGGCTCTGGGGCCAACGTCCTGACTTTC. Residues: CASSAYPTGSGANVLTF.

The chain links TRBV4-2 to TRBJ1-1; D may be TRBD1 (5 bases). V was pared by 1 base and J by 1 base, with 10 bases between. The V gene's germline CDR1 is LGHNA and CDR2 YNFKEQ. The CDR3 spans 15 residues. The CDR3: CASSQGTTGNTEAFF. Here the CDR3 DNA reads TGTGCCAGCAGCCAAGGAACCACAGGGAACACTGAAGCTTTCTTT.

The V gene is TRBV15, the J gene TRBJ2-7; D is possibly TRBD2 (6 bases). The CDR3 is made up of 16 amino acids. The germline V and J ends were trimmed by 0 bases and 1 base, with 13 bases remaining between them. Looked up from germline, CDR1 is LNHNV and CDR2 is YYDKDF (reference sequence). CDR3: CATSREKGTQSYEQYF. Here the CDR3 DNA reads TGTGCCACCAGCAGAGAGAAAGGGACTCAGTCCTACGAGCAGTACTTC.

The V call is TRBV6-2 or TRBV6-3, the J call TRBJ1-5, with TRBD1 matching 7 bases. Germline CDR1 and CDR2: MNHEY and SVGEGT. CDR3 length: 13 residues. Losses at the gene ends were 2 bases for V and 8 bases for J; bases not matched to a gene: 3. CDR3 DNA sequence: TGTGCCAGCAGTTACGACAGGGTAAAGCCCCAGCATTTT. Encoded protein: CASSYDRVKPQHF.

The rearrangement links TRBV18 to TRBJ2-3, with D perhaps TRBD1 (5 bases). With 2 bases removed from V and 3 bases from J, the gap between germline ends came to 12 bases. The CDR3 is made up of 15 amino acids. Germline V gives CDR1 KGHSH, CDR2 LQKENI. The CDR3 sequence is CASSPSAGKTDTQYF. In DNA, the CDR3 is TGTGCCAGCTCACCAAGTGCAGGGAAGACAGATACGCAGTATTTT.

The chain recombines TRBV7-3 with TRBJ2-2, with D uncertain. The CDR3 length is 14 residues. From germline, CDR1 is SGHTA and CDR2 FQGTGA. V lost 0 bases to trimming and J lost 2 bases, with 4 bases between them. The CDR3 protein is CASSLTGNTGELFF. The CDR3 coding sequence is TGTGCCAGCAGCTTAACCGGTAACACCGGGGAGCTGTTTTTT.

The V gene is TRBV5-1, the J gene TRBJ1-4, with 10 bases identical to TRBD1. V was pared by 4 bases and J by 8 bases, with 5 bases of the junction left unmatched. The CDR3 extends over 14 amino acids. Germline CDR1 is SGHRS and CDR2 is YFSETQ. CDR3 bases: TGCGCCAGCAGCGGGGGACAGGGGAAAGAAAAACTGTTTTTT. The encoded protein is CASSGGQGKEKLFF.

The rearrangement links TRBV21-1 to TRBJ1-5; no check of the table's D call, TRBD1, against the DNA was made. TRBV21-1 is designated a pseudogene. CDR3 size: 17 residues. CDR3: CASSEGDSQGSNQPQHF. CDR3 DNA: TGTGCCAGCAGCGAAGGCGATTCACAGGGCTCCAATCAGCCCCAGCATTTT.

The genes are TRBV2 and TRBJ2-5, with TRBD2 identical over 13 bases. Germline V lookup: CDR1 SNHLY, CDR2 FYNNEI. V lost 4 bases to trimming and J lost 2 bases; unmatched junction nucleotides: 4. The CDR3 totals 16 residues. CDR3: CASSGLAGGRQETQYF. The CDR3 DNA is TGTGCCAGCAGTGGACTAGCGGGGGGAAGACAAGAGACCCAGTACTTC. Supplemented by reference TRBV2 and TRBJ2-5, the full variable domain reads EPEVTQTPSHQVTQMGQEVILRCVPISNHLYFYWYRQILGQKVEFLVSFYNNEISEKSEIFDDQFSVERPDGSNFTLKIRSTKLEDSAMYFCASSGLAGGRQETQYFGPGTRLLVL.

The rearrangement joins TRBV6-2 or TRBV6-3 to TRBJ1-5, with TRBD1 identical over 7 bases. Germline assignment: CDR1 MNHEY and CDR2 SVGEGT. The ends lost 4 bases at V and 7 bases at J; junction bases unmatched: 7. CDR3 size: 14 residues. CDR3 DNA sequence: TGTGCCAGCAGTTTGGGGACAGTCAACCAGCCCCAGCATTTT. Translated, it gives CASSLGTVNQPQHF.

The chain links TRBV20-1 to TRBJ2-3; 10 bases are shared with TRBD2. The CDR3 is 18 amino acids. The germline CDR1 and CDR2 sequences are DFQATT and SNEGSKA (reference sequence). V gave up 3 bases and J gave up 1 base; unmatched junction bases: 13. CDR3: CSASGLAESRIGTDTQYF. DNA of the CDR3: TGCAGTGCTAGTGGACTAGCGGAGAGCCGTATCGGCACAGATACGCAGTATTTT.

V is TRBV10-1 and J is TRBJ2-7; D remains unclear. The CDR3 loop spans 13 amino acids. V lost 6 bases and J lost 3, with 12 bases in between. Germline V gene sequence: CDR1 WNHNN, CDR2 SYGVQD (reference sequence). The CDR3: CASRSRIFYEQYF. CDR3 nucleotide sequence: TGCGCCAGCAGGTCCAGGATTTTCTACGAGCAGTACTTC.

The V call is TRBV19, the J call TRBJ1-1, with 7 bases fitting TRBD1. The trim removed 6 bases at V and 1 base at J, leaving 8 bases unmatched. Germline CDR1 LNHDA, CDR2 SQIVND (reference sequence). The CDR3 spans 15 residues. Here the CDR3 reads CASRTGTAQNTEAFF. The CDR3 nucleotides read TGTGCCAGTAGGACAGGGACAGCGCAGAACACTGAAGCTTTCTTT. The full variable domain, with the rest looked up from reference TRBV19 and TRBJ1-1, is DGGITQSPKYLFRKEGQNVTLSCEQNLNHDAMYWYRQDPGQGLRLIYYSQIVNDFQKGDIAEGYSVSREKKESFPLTVTSAQKNPTAFYLCASRTGTAQNTEAFFGQGTRLTVV.

The V gene is TRBV2, the J gene TRBJ2-1; TRBD2 is a possible D gene (6 bases). This CDR3 contains 12 residues. Germline CDR1 reads SNHLY; CDR2 reads FYNNEI. Between the trimmed V and J ends, which lost 6 bases and 7 bases, there was a span of 10 bases. The CDR3 region is CASRWGENEQFF. DNA of the CDR3: TGTGCCAGCAGGTGGGGGGAAAATGAGCAGTTCTTC.

The chain recombines TRBV14 with TRBJ2-7, with a weak D call TRBD2 (6 bases). V was shortened by 4 bases and J by 0 bases, with 13 bases between the two germline ends. The CDR3 is 15 residues long. The germline V gene encodes CDR1 SGHDN and CDR2 FVKESK. CDR3 coding DNA: TGTGCCAGCAGCCCCCCCTACGGGAGCTCCTACGAGCAGTACTTC. Translating it yields CASSPPYGSSYEQYF. Looking up the rest from reference TRBV14 and TRBJ2-7 gives the full variable domain: EAGVTQFPSHSVIEKGQTVTLRCDPISGHDNLYWYRRVMGKEIKFLLHFVKESKQDESGMPNNRFLAERTGGTYSTLKVQPAELEDSGVYFCASSPPYGSSYEQYFGPGTRLTVT.

This chain uses TRBV3-1 (or the pseudogene TRBV3-2) with TRBJ2-5; no clear D. V lost 5 bases to trimming and J lost 4 bases, with 5 bases between them. CDR1 LGHDT and CDR2 YNNKEL come from the germline V gene (reference sequence). This CDR3 is built from 11 residues. CDR3 nucleotide sequence: TGTGCCAGCAGCTCGGTAGAGACCCAGTACTTC. This sequence encodes CASSSVETQYF.

A few counts support this clone. The chain uses TRBV28 and TRBJ2-3, with a possible D match to TRBD2 (6 bases). This CDR3 is 16 amino acids long. Germline-derived CDR1 and CDR2 are MDHEN and SYDVKM. Trimming pared 4 bases from V and 2 bases from J, leaving 16 bases between. Written as DNA, the CDR3 is TGTGCCAGCAGTTCGACTACAGCGGGCCCCACAGATACGCAGTATTTT. Protein sequence: CASSSTTAGPTDTQYF.

The chain is built from TRBV3-1 (or the pseudogene TRBV3-2) and TRBJ1-2, with D possibly being TRBD1 (6 bases). The CDR3 spans 15 residues. V dropped 6 bases and J dropped 7 bases, with 21 bases sitting between them. Germline loops: CDR1 LGHDT, CDR2 YNNKEL (reference sequence). The CDR3 is CASRFLDRPEAGYTF. As DNA, the CDR3 is TGTGCCAGCAGATTCCTGGACAGACCCGAAGCTGGCTACACCTTC.

V gene TRBV27 combines with J gene TRBJ2-3; the D is unclear. The CDR3 has 15 residues. V lost 6 bases, J lost 6 bases, and 19 bases lay in between. CDR1 and CDR2 (germline): MNHEY, SMNVEV (reference sequence). The CDR3 DNA reads TGTGCCAGCAGATCCCCTCTCCGAACAGCCGATACGCAGTATTTT. Its translation: CASRSPLRTADTQYF.

This chain links TRBV10-2 with TRBJ2-7; TRBD2 agrees at 15 bases. Germline CDR1 WSHSY, CDR2 SAAADI. V gave up 5 bases and J gave up 6 bases; unmatched junction bases: 2. The CDR3 covers 14 residues. In DNA form, the CDR3 reads TGCGCCAGCAGTAAGGGACTAGCGGGAGGCGAGCAGTACTTC. Protein: CASSKGLAGGEQYF.

The chain has TRBV27 and TRBJ1-5, with D perhaps TRBD1 (5 bases). V dropped 10 bases and J dropped 1 base, with 20 bases sitting between them. CDR3 length: 16 amino acids. Germline-derived CDR1 and CDR2 are MNHEY and SMNVEV (reference sequence). The CDR3 protein is CATSNGKGMSNQPQHF. The CDR3 DNA reads TGTGCCACCTCCAATGGGAAGGGGATGAGCAATCAGCCCCAGCATTTT.

The rearrangement uses TRBV28 and TRBJ1-1; no firm D call. V dropped 2 bases and J dropped 5 bases, with 12 bases sitting between them. This CDR3 is 14 amino acids long. Germline V gene lookup returns CDR1 MDHEN and CDR2 SYDVKM. The CDR3 region is CASSLRAGKTEAFF. As DNA, the CDR3 is TGTGCCAGCAGTTTAAGGGCGGGTAAAACTGAAGCTTTCTTT.